Each of the 11 T cell receptor beta chains below was sequenced from the same sample in a study of T-cell reconstitution after alpha-beta-depleted transplantation in children. Unique molecular identifiers were incorporated when the TCRbeta library was constructed. TCRdb re-called the PCR reads through MiXCR, storing one row per CDR3 protein. The sample lists 60,000 to 80,000 distinct CDR3 sequences; more than 5.5% were seen once. The material was PBMCs from the stem cell graft donor, obtained from the stem cell graft. The receptors were gathered from a human donor who donated a stem cell graft to a child with acute lymphoblastic leukemia.

This clonotype was picked up many times. The V gene is TRBV7-2, the J gene TRBJ1-2; the match to TRBD1 covers 8 bases. Losses at the gene ends were 0 bases for V and 4 bases for J; bases not matched to a gene: 7. CDR3 size: 16 residues. Per the germline V gene, CDR1 is SGHTA and CDR2 is FQGNSA. Here the CDR3 DNA reads TGTGCCAGCAGCTTAGCGCCGGGACAGGTGATCTATGGCTACACCTTC. Its translation: CASSLAPGQVIYGYTF.

This clonotype was seen many times. The rearrangement joins TRBV10-3 to TRBJ1-1; D remains ambiguous. CDR1 and CDR2 from the germline V gene are ENHRY and SYGVKD. With 4 bases removed from V and 5 bases from J, the gap between germline ends came to 11 bases. The length of the CDR3 is 13 residues. CDR3: CAISVPEQTEAFF. In DNA, the CDR3 is TGTGCCATCAGTGTCCCAGAACAGACTGAAGCTTTCTTT.

Ten or more counts support this clonotype. J is TRBJ2-5 and V is TRBV11-2; 10 bases align to TRBD1. The ends lost 7 bases at V and 10 bases at J; junction bases unmatched: 18. Germline CDR1 is SGHAT and CDR2 is FQNNGV. This CDR3 has 16 amino acids. The CDR3 DNA reads TGTGCCAGCAACCTAAACCGGGACAGGGGACGCGTGAGCCAGTACTTC. Translated, it gives CASNLNRDRGRVSQYF.

There are many counts of this clonotype. This chain uses TRBV5-1 with TRBJ2-3; D gene uncertain. The CDR3 is 12 amino acids. CDR1 is SGHRS, CDR2 YFSETQ, per germline. The V end lost 1 base, the J end lost 6 bases, and 6 bases lay between the germline ends. The CDR3 reads CASSLSSDTQYF. In nucleotides, the CDR3 is TGCGCCAGCAGCTTGAGTTCCGATACGCAGTATTTT. The variable domain in full, with the rest retrieved from reference TRBV5-1 and TRBJ2-3, is KAGVTQTPRYLIKTRGQQVTLSCSPISGHRSVSWYQQTPGQGLQFLFEYFSETQRNKGNFPGRFSGRQFSNSRSEMNVSTLELGDSALYLCASSLSSDTQYFGPGTRLTVL.

This clonotype was detected a few times. The chain is built from TRBV28 and TRBJ2-3, with D uncertain. V was pared by 6 bases and J by 6 bases, with 10 bases between. The germline V gene has CDR1 MDHEN and CDR2 SYDVKM. The CDR3 totals 12 residues. The CDR3 sequence is CASSRLGDTQYF. For the CDR3, the DNA is TGTGCCAGCAGCCGTCTAGGGGATACGCAGTATTTT.

This clonotype has a count of ten or more. The chain is built from TRBV10-3 and TRBJ2-7, with a weak D call TRBD1 (6 bases). V lost 4 bases to trimming and J lost 4 bases, with 14 bases between them. Germline CDR1 and CDR2: ENHRY and SYGVKD. The CDR3 runs to 14 residues. The CDR3, as DNA: TGTGCCATCAGTGTGAAACAGGGAGCATACGAGCAGTACTTC. Amino acid sequence: CAISVKQGAYEQYF.

Worth noting for this clonotype: A read error may produce the germline difference seen at one junction end. The chain is built from TRBV20-1 and TRBJ2-3; the D gene could be TRBD1 or TRBD2 (5 bases each). The CDR3 runs to 15 residues. Germline V gene data show CDR1 as DFQATT and CDR2 as SNEGSKA (reference sequence). The CDR3 sequence is CSAPAPGRGTYTQYF. The CDR3 DNA is TGCAGTGCGCCGGCCCCGGGAAGGGGCACATATACGCAGTATTTT.

This clonotype was found many times. The J gene is TRBJ1-3, the V gene TRBV7-2, with a weak D call TRBD1 (5 bases). CDR3 size: 13 residues. Trimming removed 4 bases from V and 6 bases from J, with 10 bases in between. Germline V gene data show CDR1 as SGHTA and CDR2 as FQGNSA. For the CDR3, the DNA is TGTGCCAGCAGCTCCCACAGGACAAACACCATATATTTT. It is translated as CASSSHRTNTIYF.

This clonotype was detected many times. CDR3 coding DNA: TGTGCCAGCCCCGGCCCTCCTTACGAGCAGTACTTC. It specifies CASPGPPYEQYF. V is TRBV7-2 and J is TRBJ2-7; D not certain. The germline V and J ends were trimmed by 8 bases and 4 bases, with 12 bases remaining between them. Per the germline V gene, CDR1 is SGHTA and CDR2 is FQGNSA. The CDR3 spans 12 residues. Using reference TRBV7-2 and TRBJ2-7 for the parts outside the CDR3, the full variable domain is GAGVSQSPSNKVTEKGKDVELRCDPISGHTALYWYRQSLGQGLEFLIYFQGNSAPDKSGLPSDRFSAERTGGSVSTLTIQRTQQEDSAVYLCASPGPPYEQYFGPGTRLTVT.

This clonotype was recorded many times. The chain has TRBV29-1 and TRBJ2-2, with 9 positions matching TRBD1. The length of the CDR3 is 15 residues. After removal of 4 bases from V and 4 bases from J, the junction contained 7 bases not matched to a gene. Looked up from germline, CDR1 is SQVTM and CDR2 is ANQGSEA. The CDR3 bases are TGCAGCGTTGTATGGACAGGGGCCATCACCGGGGAGCTGTTTTTT. Amino acid sequence: CSVVWTGAITGELFF.

This clonotype was recorded at least ten times. The V gene is TRBV2, the J gene TRBJ2-3; D is possibly TRBD1 or TRBD2 (6 bases each). CDR1 and CDR2 from the germline V gene are SNHLY and FYNNEI. The CDR3 length is 14 residues. The V gene lost 4 bases and the J gene lost 4 bases, with 12 bases spanning the gap. CDR3 region: CASSGLGGADTQYF. CDR3 nucleotide sequence: TGTGCCAGCAGTGGACTAGGGGGAGCAGATACGCAGTATTTT.